This T cell receptor (beta chain) originates from a study of response to subunit inactivated influenza vaccine. TCRdb passed the RT-PCR reads through MiXCR, listing each CDR3 protein once. The sample lists 550,000 to 800,000 distinct CDR3 sequences, more than 11% occurring once. The CDR3 spans 12 residues. Per the germline V gene, CDR1 is SQVTM and CDR2 is ANQGSEA. V lost 3 bases, J lost 10 bases, and 2 bases stayed unmatched. Details on this clonotype: The antigen is undetermined.

Overall study results and limits: It was the authors' suggestion that each seasonal influenza vaccination recruits few new T cells.

Specimen: PBMCs from blood, collected 14 to 15 days before vaccination. The V gene is TRBV29-1, the J gene TRBJ2-1; TRBD2 aligns across 11 bases. This receptor was taken from a man in his fifties who received an inactivated influenza vaccine. The chain's CDR3 is CSVERTSGEQFF. CDR3 DNA sequence: TGCAGCGTTGAGCGGACTAGCGGGGAGCAGTTCTTC.